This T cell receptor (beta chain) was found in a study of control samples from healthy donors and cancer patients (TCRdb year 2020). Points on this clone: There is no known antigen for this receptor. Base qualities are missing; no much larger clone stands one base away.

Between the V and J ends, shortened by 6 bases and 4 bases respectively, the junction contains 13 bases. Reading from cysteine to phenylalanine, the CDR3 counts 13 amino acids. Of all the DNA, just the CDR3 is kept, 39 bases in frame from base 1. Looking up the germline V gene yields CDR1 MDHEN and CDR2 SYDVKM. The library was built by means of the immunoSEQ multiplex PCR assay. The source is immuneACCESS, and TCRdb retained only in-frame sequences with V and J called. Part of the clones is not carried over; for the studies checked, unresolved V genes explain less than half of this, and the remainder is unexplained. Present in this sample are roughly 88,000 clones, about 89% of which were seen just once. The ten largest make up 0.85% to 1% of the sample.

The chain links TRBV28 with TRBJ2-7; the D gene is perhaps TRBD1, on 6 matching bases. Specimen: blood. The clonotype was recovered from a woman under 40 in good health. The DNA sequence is TGTGCCAGCAGCCCCGGGACACTTTACGAGCAGTACTTC. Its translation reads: CASSPGTLYEQYF. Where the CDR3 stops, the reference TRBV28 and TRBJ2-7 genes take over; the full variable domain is DVKVTQSSRYLVKRTGEKVFLECVQDMDHENMFWYRQDPGLGLRLIYFSYDVKMKEKGDIPEGYSVSREKKERFSLILESASTNQTSMYLCASSPGTLYEQYFGPGTRLTVT.